The clone carrying this TCR beta chain occurred many times. The antigen is undetermined. The CDR3 is 13 residues long. CDR1 is SGDLS, CDR2 YYNGEE, per germline. The V end lost 4 bases, the J end lost 2 bases, and 8 bases lay between the germline ends. The sample belongs to a study of breast tumors, draining lymph nodes, adjacent tissues. Samples came from axillary lymph nodes draining the breast cancer. TCRdb re-derived calls from the multiplex PCR reads in MiXCR, one entry per CDR3 protein. The data hold some 100,000 distinct CDR3 sequences, with around 20% observed a single time. General study points: Tumor repertoires ranked between lymph nodes and nontumor tissue in diversity, with V and J gene preferences. The data were judged consistent with most tumor T cells coming from lymph node and expanding in tumor. Data only fit, rather than demonstrated, lymph node origin of most tumor T cells. Luminal-like breast cancer showed significantly higher tumor–nontumor repertoire similarity than basal-like.

The receptor comes from a female donor with breast cancer. Some clones in this sample may be carry-over from other donors' samples. The sequenced material came from axillary lymph node tissue. The genes are TRBV9 and TRBJ2-3; no definite D call. CDR3 loop: CASSSPSTDTQYF. CDR3 nucleotide sequence: TGTGCCAGCAGCTCCCCATCCACAGATACGCAGTATTTT. The whole variable domain, remainder taken from reference TRBV9 and TRBJ2-3, is DSGVTQTPKHLITATGQRVTLRCSPRSGDLSVYWYQQSLDQGLQFLIQYYNGEERAKGNILERFSAQQFPDLHSELNLSSLELGDSALYFCASSSPSTDTQYFGPGTRLTVL.